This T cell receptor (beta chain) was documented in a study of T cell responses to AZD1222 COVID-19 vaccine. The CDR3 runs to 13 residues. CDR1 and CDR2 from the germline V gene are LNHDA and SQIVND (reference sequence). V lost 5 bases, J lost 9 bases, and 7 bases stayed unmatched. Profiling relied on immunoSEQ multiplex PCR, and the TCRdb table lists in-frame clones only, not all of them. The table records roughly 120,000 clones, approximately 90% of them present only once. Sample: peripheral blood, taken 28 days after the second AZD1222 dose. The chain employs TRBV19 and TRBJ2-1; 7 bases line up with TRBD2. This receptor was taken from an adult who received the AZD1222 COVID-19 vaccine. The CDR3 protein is CASSLAGVREQFF. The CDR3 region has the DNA TGTGCCAGTAGTCTGGCGGGAGTCCGTGAGCAGTTCTTC.